Included here is one TCR beta chain sequence, with context. TCRdb keeps only in-frame clones here, not all; method: immunoSEQ multiplex PCR. The sample has 95,000 to 150,000 clones, over 60% seen once. This entry is derived from a study of blood T cell repertoires in COVID-19. Sequencing used peripheral blood. The clonotype originates from a man aged 35-49 years with active or convalescent COVID-19.

DNA for the CDR3: TGTGCCAGCAGGGATACCGGCGGGGTCGCTGGCTACACCTTC. Protein: CASRDTGGVAGYTF. The chain combines TRBV5-5 with TRBJ1-2; no clear D. The V gene lost 5 bases and the J gene lost 7 bases, with 18 bases spanning the gap. The CDR3 extends over 14 amino acids. Looked up from germline, CDR1 is SGHKS and CDR2 is YYEKEE (reference sequence).